The 8 T cell receptor beta chains given below trace back to one sample, sequenced in a study of blood T cell repertoires in COVID-19. Sequencing was performed with immunoSEQ multiplex PCR; in TCRdb, only in-frame clones are kept and a portion is missing. The sample lists a few hundred thousand clones, about nine tenths seen once, with about 1.8% in the top ten. Sample: PBMCs or T cells enriched from blood (not recorded which). These receptor sequences come from a woman aged 25 to 39 who had recovered from COVID-19.

This rearrangement joins TRBV10-3 to TRBJ2-1, with 7 bases aligning to TRBD2. Germline assignment: CDR1 ENHRY and CDR2 SYGVKD. The CDR3 runs 14 residues. Trimming cost V 11 bases and J 8 bases; bases outside gene matches: 15. The CDR3 DNA follows: TGTGCCGCCAGACCTAGGCGGGAGATGGATGAGCAGTTCTTC. It is translated as CAARPRREMDEQFF.

This chain uses TRBV7-9 with TRBJ2-5, with 7 bases identical to TRBD2. V shed 1 base and J 5 bases; nucleotides not matched to a gene: 4. This CDR3 spans 14 amino acids. Germline lookup yields CDR1 SEHNR and CDR2 FQNEAQ (reference sequence). The chain's CDR3 is CASSLEGGDETQYF. The CDR3 DNA follows: TGTGCCAGCAGCTTAGAGGGAGGGGATGAGACCCAGTACTTC.

The J gene is TRBJ2-7, the V gene TRBV20-1; 9 bases agree with TRBD2. The CDR3 consists of 13 residues. V lost 3 bases and J lost 4; bases outside the gene matches: 4. The germline V gene has CDR1 DFQATT and CDR2 SNEGSKA (reference sequence). CDR3 in DNA: TGCAGTGCTAGTAGGGCGGGAGGGTACGAGCAGTACTTC. This gives the protein CSASRAGGYEQYF.

This sequence joins TRBV7-2 and TRBJ2-7, with 8 bases that match TRBD2. Germline V gene lookup returns CDR1 SGHTA and CDR2 FQGNSA. V lost 0 bases and J lost 7; bases outside the gene matches: 14. The CDR3 has 17 residues. CDR3 nucleotides: TGTGCCAGCAGCTTAGCGGGTAGCGGGGCCCCGCAAAGGGAGCAGTACTTC. It encodes CASSLAGSGAPQREQYF.

The CDR3 loop reads CASSRRLTNTDTQYF. The CDR3 DNA follows: TGTGCCAGCAGCCGCCGCCTGACAAACACAGATACGCAGTATTTT. The V and J genes are TRBV3-1 (or the pseudogene TRBV3-2) and TRBJ2-3; D remains ambiguous. V lost 4 bases, J lost 2 bases, and 13 bases lay in between. The CDR3 sequence is 15 residues long. The V gene's germline CDR1 is LGHDT and CDR2 YNNKEL (reference sequence).

The chain is built from TRBV3-1 (or the pseudogene TRBV3-2) and TRBJ1-2; D gene uncertain. CDR3 size: 15 residues. V shed 0 bases and J shed 5 bases, with 13 bases lying between them. From germline, CDR1 is LGHDT and CDR2 YNNKEL (reference sequence). The DNA of the CDR3 is TGTGCCAGCAGCCAAGATGCCTGGACTCAGTATGGCTACACCTTC. This translates into CASSQDAWTQYGYTF.

As DNA, the CDR3 is TGTGCCAGCAGTGAGTTTGACAGGGGCTTGTACAATGAGCAGTTCTTC. Protein sequence: CASSEFDRGLYNEQFF. The chain couples TRBV6-1 to TRBJ2-1; 8 nucleotides align to TRBD1. With 3 bases clipped from V and 4 bases from J, the junction kept 8 bases outside the gene matches. Germline CDR1 and CDR2: MNHNS and SASEGT. The CDR3 contains 16 residues.

The chain has TRBV3-1 (or the pseudogene TRBV3-2) and TRBJ2-5, with D unresolved. CDR1 is LGHDT, CDR2 YNNKEL, per germline (reference sequence). The V end was cut by 0 bases, the J end by 3 bases, with 2 bases between. The CDR3 consists of 12 residues. In DNA, the CDR3 is TGTGCCAGCAGCCAAGACGAAGAGACCCAGTACTTC. Its translation is CASSQDEETQYF.